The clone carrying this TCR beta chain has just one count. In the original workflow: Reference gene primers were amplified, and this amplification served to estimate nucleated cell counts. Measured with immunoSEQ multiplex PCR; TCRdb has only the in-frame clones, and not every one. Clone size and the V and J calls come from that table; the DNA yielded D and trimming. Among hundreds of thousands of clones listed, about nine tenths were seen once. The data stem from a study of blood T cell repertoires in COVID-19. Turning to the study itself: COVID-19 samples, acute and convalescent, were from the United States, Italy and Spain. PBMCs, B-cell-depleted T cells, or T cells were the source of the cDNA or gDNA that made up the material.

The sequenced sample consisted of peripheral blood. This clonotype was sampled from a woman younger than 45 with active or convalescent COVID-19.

The CDR3 region is CASSPMTAGRNQPQHF. CDR3 bases: TGTGCCAGCAGCCCTATGACCGCAGGGCGTAATCAGCCCCAGCATTTT. V usage is TRBV7-8 and J usage is TRBJ1-5, with D tentatively TRBD1 (5 bases). Looked up from germline, CDR1 is SGHVS and CDR2 is FQNEAQ. This CDR3 is built from 16 residues. V was pared by 5 bases and J by 4 bases, with 18 bases between.